One and the same sample provided the 2 T cell receptor beta chains below, sequenced in a study of lung T cells in sarcoidosis with Löfgren's syndrome. Each CDR3 protein gets one entry after TCRdb re-called the reads with MiXCR. The repertoire consists of roughly 2,500 distinct CDR3 sequences, with about 21% occurring once and the leading ten covering roughly 25%. The specimen sequenced was CD4+ T cells from bronchoalveolar lavage. The source is a human donor with sarcoidosis (Löfgren's syndrome or another form), or a control subject (not recorded which).

This clonotype was seen repeatedly, ten times or more. This chain uses TRBV5-1 with TRBJ2-3; TRBD2 is a possible D gene (5 bases). V was clipped by 0 bases and J by 4 bases, with 9 bases between them. The germline gives CDR1 SGHRS, CDR2 YFSETQ. This CDR3 is built from 14 residues. The CDR3 loop reads CASSLGGSADTQYF. The DNA of the CDR3 is TGCGCCAGCAGCTTGGGTGGGAGCGCAGATACGCAGTATTTT.

In this sample, this clonotype is medium-sized. The CDR3 loop reads CASSHGLGGSYNEQFF. CDR3 DNA sequence: TGTGCCAGCAGTCACGGACTAGGGGGCTCCTACAATGAGCAGTTCTTC. The rearrangement uses TRBV6-1 and TRBJ2-1; possibly TRBD2 for D (7 bases). The CDR3 runs to 16 residues. Trimming left V 5 bases short and J 0 bases short, with 14 bases between. Germline lookup yields CDR1 MNHNS and CDR2 SASEGT.